Listed here is a single T cell receptor (beta chain). Its antigen is not identified. The junction departs from the called germline gene at one end, perhaps through a read error. This CDR3 is built from 15 residues. CDR1 is MNHEY, CDR2 SVGAGI, per germline. The repertoire was sequenced with immunoSEQ multiplex PCR; TCRdb's copy has only in-frame clones and lacks some. The sample lists 97,000 or so clones; more than 70% were seen once. This sample stems from a study of T cell responses to AZD1222 COVID-19 vaccine. General study points: No day 14 peak samples; only post-peak repertoires were characterized. A reported finding is that nearly half of spike-specific TCRs target unmutated variant regions. Females made up more of the donors, who were largely white British, and clonal diversity may have come out too low.

This specimen consisted of peripheral blood, obtained on day 0 of AZD1222 vaccination. V is TRBV6-5 and J is TRBJ1-2; a possible D gene is TRBD1 (5 bases). This TCR was recovered from an adult in good health. This chain's CDR3 is CASSHSREPNYGYTF. The CDR3 DNA sequence: TGTGCCAGCAGTCACTCCAGGGAGCCTAACTATGGCTACACCTTC.